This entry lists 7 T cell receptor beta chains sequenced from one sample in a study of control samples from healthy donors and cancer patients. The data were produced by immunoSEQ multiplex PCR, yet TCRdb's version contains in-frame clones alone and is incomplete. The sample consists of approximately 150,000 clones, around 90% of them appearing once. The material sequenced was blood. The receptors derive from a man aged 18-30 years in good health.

The CDR3 sequence is CAWSESGQGHYTGELFF. The CDR3 DNA reads TGTGCCTGGAGTGAATCCGGACAGGGCCACTACACCGGGGAGCTGTTTTTT. V gene TRBV30 combines with J gene TRBJ2-2, with TRBD1 identical over 8 bases. Germline V gives CDR1 GTSNPN, CDR2 SVGIG (reference sequence). Unmatched junction bases numbered 10, after V lost 1 base and J lost 3 bases. The CDR3 is 17 residues long. Full variable domain (outside the CDR3, taken from reference TRBV30 and TRBJ2-2): SQTIHQWPATLVQPVGSPLSLECTVEGTSNPNLYWYRQAAGRGLQLLFYSVGIGQISSEVPQNLSASRPQDRQFILSSKKLLLSDSGFYLCAWSESGQGHYTGELFFGEGSRLTVL.

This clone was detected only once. DNA for the CDR3: TGCAGCGTTGAAATGTGGGGGGCGCTTGCTGGCTACACCTTC. This gives the protein CSVEMWGALAGYTF. The chain is built from TRBV29-1 and TRBJ1-2; D perhaps matches TRBD1 (6 bases). Germline lookup yields CDR1 SQVTM and CDR2 ANQGSEA. This CDR3 is 14 amino acids long. V was cut by 2 bases and J by 7 bases, with 17 bases left in between. Full variable domain (rest looked up from reference TRBV29-1 and TRBJ1-2): SAVISQKPSRDICQRGTSLTIQCQVDSQVTMMFWYRQQPGQSLTLIATANQGSEATYESGFVIDKFPISRPNLTFSTLTVSNMSPEDSSIYLCSVEMWGALAGYTFGSGTRLTVV.

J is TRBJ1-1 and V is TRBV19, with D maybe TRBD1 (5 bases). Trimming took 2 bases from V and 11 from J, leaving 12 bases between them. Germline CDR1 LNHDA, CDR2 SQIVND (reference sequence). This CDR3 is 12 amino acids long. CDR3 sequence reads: CASSIQGDRAFF. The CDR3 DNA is TGTGCCAGTAGTATACAAGGGGATCGCGCTTTCTTT.

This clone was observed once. The CDR3 spells CSARDAAGYTF. In DNA, the CDR3 is TGCAGTGCCCGGGATGCGGCTGGCTACACCTTC. This rearrangement joins TRBV20-1 to TRBJ1-2; no firm D call. This CDR3 is 11 amino acids long. V lost 6 bases to trimming and J lost 7 bases, with 12 bases between them. The germline gives CDR1 DFQATT, CDR2 SNEGSKA (reference sequence).

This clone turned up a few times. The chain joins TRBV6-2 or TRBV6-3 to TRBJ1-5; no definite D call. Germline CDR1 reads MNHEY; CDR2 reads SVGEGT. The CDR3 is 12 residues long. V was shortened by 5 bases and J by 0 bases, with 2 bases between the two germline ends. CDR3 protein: CASSDSNQPQHF. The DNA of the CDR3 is TGTGCCAGCAGTGATAGCAATCAGCCCCAGCATTTT.

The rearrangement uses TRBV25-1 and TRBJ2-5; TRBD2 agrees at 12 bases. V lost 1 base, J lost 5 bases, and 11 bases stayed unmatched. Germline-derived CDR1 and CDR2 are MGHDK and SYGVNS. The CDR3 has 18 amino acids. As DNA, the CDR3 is TGTGCCAGCAGTGAATTATTACGGCTAGCGGGGGGGCCCGAGACCCAGTACTTC. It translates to CASSELLRLAGGPETQYF.

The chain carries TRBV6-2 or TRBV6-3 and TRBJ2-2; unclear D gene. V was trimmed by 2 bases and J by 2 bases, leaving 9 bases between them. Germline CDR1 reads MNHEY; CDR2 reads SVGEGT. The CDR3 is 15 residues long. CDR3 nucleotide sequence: TGTGCCAGCAGTTACCTGGTCAGAAACACCGGGGAGCTGTTTTTT. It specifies CASSYLVRNTGELFF.